This TCR beta chain was sequenced in a study of early T cells in non-severe SARS-CoV-2 infection. About this clonotype: Sequence at one end of the junction differs from germline and may be a read error.

TCRdb redid the calling of the 5' RACE reads with MiXCR, one entry per CDR3 protein. This table holds about 77,000 distinct CDR3 sequences, approximately 5% found once. The germline V gene has CDR1 SEHNR and CDR2 FQNEAQ (reference sequence). The CDR3 sequence is 13 residues long. Sequenced material: whole blood, taken at baseline. The V gene is TRBV7-9, the J gene TRBJ1-4; a weak D match, TRBD1 (5 bases). The receptor comes from an adult who was a healthcare worker with PCR-confirmed SARS-CoV-2 infection or an uninfected control (not recorded which). This CDR3 is CAGRGDSPQKLFF. In nucleotides, the CDR3 is TGTGCCGGCAGAGGGGACTCCCCACAAAAACTGTTTTTT.